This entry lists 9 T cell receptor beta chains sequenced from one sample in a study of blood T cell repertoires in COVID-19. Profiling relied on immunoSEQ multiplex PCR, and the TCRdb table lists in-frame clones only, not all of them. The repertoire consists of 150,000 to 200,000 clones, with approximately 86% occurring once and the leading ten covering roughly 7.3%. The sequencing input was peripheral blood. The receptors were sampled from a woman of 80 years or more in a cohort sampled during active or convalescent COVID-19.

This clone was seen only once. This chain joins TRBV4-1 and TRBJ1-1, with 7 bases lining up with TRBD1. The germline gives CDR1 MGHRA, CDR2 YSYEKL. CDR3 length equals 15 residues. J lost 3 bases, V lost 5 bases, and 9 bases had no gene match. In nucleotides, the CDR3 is TGCGCCAGCAGCTTTGAGGGGGCGCAAGACACTGAAGCTTTCTTT. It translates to CASSFEGAQDTEAFF.

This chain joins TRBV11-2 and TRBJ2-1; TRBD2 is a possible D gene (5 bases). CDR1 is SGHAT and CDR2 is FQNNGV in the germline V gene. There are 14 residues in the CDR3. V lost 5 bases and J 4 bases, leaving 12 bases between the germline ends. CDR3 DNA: TGTGCCAGCAGCCTACTACTAGGATACAATGAGCAGTTCTTC. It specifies CASSLLLGYNEQFF. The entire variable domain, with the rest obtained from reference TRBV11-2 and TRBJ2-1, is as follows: EAGVAQSPRYKIIEKRQSVAFWCNPISGHATLYWYQQILGQGPKLLIQFQNNGVVDDSQLPKDRFSAERLKGVDSTLKIQPAKLEDSAVYLCASSLLLGYNEQFFGPGTRLTVL.

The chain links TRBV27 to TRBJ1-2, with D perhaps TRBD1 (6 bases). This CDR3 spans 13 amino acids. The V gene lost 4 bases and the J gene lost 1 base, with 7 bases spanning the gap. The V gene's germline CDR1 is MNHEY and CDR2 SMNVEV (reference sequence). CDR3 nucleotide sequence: TGTGCCAGCAGTTCAGGGGTTAACTATGGCTACACCTTC. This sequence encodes CASSSGVNYGYTF.

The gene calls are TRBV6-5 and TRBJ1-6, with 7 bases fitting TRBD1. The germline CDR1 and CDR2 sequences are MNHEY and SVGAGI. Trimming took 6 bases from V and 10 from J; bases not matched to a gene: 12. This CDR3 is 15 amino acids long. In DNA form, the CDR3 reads TGTGCCAGCAGGGTGGAGACAGGGTTCAGCTCACCCCTCCACTTT. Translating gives CASRVETGFSSPLHF.

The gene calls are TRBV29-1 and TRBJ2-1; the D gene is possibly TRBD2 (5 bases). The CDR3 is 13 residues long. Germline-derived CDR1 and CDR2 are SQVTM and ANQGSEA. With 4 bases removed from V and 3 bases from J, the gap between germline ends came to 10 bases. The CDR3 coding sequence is TGCAGCGTTGGTACTAGAAACTACAATGAGCAGTTCTTC. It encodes CSVGTRNYNEQFF.

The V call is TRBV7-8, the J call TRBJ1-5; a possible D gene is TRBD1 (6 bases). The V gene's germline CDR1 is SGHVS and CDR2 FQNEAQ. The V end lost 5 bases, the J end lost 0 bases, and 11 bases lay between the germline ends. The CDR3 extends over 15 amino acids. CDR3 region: CASSPGQISNQPQHF. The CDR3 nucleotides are TGTGCCAGCAGCCCGGGACAAATTAGCAATCAGCCCCAGCATTTT.

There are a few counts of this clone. The CDR3 protein is CASSLWSSSQFF. Written as DNA, the CDR3 is TGTGCCAGCAGTTTGTGGAGTTCTTCTCAGTTCTTC. V and J are TRBV28 and TRBJ2-1; D is unclear. There are 12 residues in the CDR3. The germline V gene encodes CDR1 MDHEN and CDR2 SYDVKM. The V end lost 3 bases, the J end lost 13 bases, and 13 bases lay between the germline ends.

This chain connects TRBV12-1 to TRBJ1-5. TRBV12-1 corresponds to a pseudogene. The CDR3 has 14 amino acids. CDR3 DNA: TGTGCCAGCAGCTTTCGGGGGTTGGATCAGCCCCAGCATTTT. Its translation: CASSFRGLDQPQHF.

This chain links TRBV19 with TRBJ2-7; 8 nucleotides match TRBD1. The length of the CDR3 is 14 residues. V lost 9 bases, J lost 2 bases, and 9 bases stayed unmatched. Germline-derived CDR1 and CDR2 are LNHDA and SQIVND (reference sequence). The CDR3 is CASPPRTGPYEQYV. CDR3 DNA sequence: TGTGCCAGCCCTCCCCGGACAGGGCCCTACGAGCAGTACGTC.